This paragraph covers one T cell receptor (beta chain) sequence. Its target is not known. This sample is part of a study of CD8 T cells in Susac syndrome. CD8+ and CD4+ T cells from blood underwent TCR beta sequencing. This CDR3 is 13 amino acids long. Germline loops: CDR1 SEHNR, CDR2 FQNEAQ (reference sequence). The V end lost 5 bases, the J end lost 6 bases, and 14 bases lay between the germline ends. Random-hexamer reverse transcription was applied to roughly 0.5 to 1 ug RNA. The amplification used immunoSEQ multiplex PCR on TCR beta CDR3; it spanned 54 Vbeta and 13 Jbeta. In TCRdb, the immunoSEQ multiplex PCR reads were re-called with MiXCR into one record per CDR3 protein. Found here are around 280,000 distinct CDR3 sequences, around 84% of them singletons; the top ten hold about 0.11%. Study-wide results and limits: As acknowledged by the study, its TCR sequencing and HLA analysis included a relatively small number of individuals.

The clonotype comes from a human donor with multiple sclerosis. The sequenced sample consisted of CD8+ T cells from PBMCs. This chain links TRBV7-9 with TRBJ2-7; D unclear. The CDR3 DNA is TGTGCCAGCAGCCACCCAAGTGAGGTCGAGCAGTACTTC. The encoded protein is CASSHPSEVEQYF. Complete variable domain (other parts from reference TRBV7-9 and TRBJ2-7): DTGVSQNPRHKITKRGQNVTFRCDPISEHNRLYWYRQTLGQGPEFLTYFQNEAQLEKSRLLSDRFSAERPKGSFSTLEIQRTEQGDSAMYLCASSHPSEVEQYFGPGTRLTVT.